Presented here are 6 T cell receptor beta chains from one specimen sequenced in a study of blood T cell repertoires in COVID-19 (TCRdb year 2020). Receptor amplification or capture employed the immunoSEQ multiplex PCR assay. The table comes from immuneACCESS by way of TCRdb, which keeps in-frame sequences with V and J called. Part of the clones is missing from these tables; in studies checked, under half for an unresolved V gene and the rest for unknown reasons. This sample lists tens of thousands of clones; roughly four fifths were detected once. Approximately 8.3% of the sample belongs to the ten largest clones. Sequencing input: peripheral blood. The receptors here all came from a man aged 60 to 69 with acute or convalescent COVID-19.

V is TRBV18 and J is TRBJ2-2; 7 bases line up with TRBD1. CDR1 KGHSH and CDR2 LQKENI come from the germline V gene. The CDR3 spans 16 residues. After removal of 2 bases from V and 1 base from J, the junction contained 4 bases not matched to a gene. CDR3 region: CASSPGTAENTGELFF. Here the CDR3 DNA reads TGTGCCAGCTCACCAGGGACAGCAGAGAACACCGGGGAGCTGTTTTTT.

V gene TRBV2 combines with J gene TRBJ1-1; 7 nucleotides match TRBD1. Germline V gene data show CDR1 as SNHLY and CDR2 as FYNNEI. CDR3 length: 14 residues. The ends lost 6 bases at V and 1 base at J; junction bases unmatched: 5. CDR3 region: CASRRQGTNTEAFF. The DNA for the CDR3 is TGTGCCAGCAGACGACAGGGTACGAACACTGAAGCTTTCTTT.

Only one count was recorded for this clone. This sequence joins TRBV12-3 or TRBV12-4 and TRBJ1-1, with D unclear. V was cut by 2 bases and J by 6 bases, with 7 bases left in between. The CDR3 is made up of 12 amino acids. CDR3 nucleotide sequence: TGTGCCAGCAGTTTAAATCGGGCTGAAGCTTTCTTT. It specifies CASSLNRAEAFF.

This rearrangement joins TRBV6-5 to TRBJ1-5; perhaps TRBD1 as D (6 bases). Germline V gene sequence: CDR1 MNHEY, CDR2 SVGAGI. The CDR3 sequence is 12 residues long. V was clipped by 7 bases and J by 4 bases, with 8 bases between them. For the CDR3, the DNA is TGTGCCAGCAACACAGGGAATCAGCCCCAGCATTTT. Translation: CASNTGNQPQHF.

The chain links TRBV7-2 to TRBJ1-1; 10 bases agree with TRBD1. CDR3 length equals 15 residues. Trimming at V came to 5 bases and at J to 2 bases, leaving 5 bases not matched to a gene. Germline CDR1 is SGHTA and CDR2 is FQGNSA. The CDR3 nucleotides are TGTGCCAGCAGCCCGGGACAGGGGAGAAACACTGAAGCTTTCTTT. It codes for CASSPGQGRNTEAFF.

The V and J genes are TRBV9 and TRBJ2-6, with 8 bases identical to TRBD2. The V and J ends lost 4 bases and 4 bases, in that order; junction bases with no gene match: 7. In germline, CDR1 is SGDLS, CDR2 YYNGEE. The CDR3 runs 16 residues. As DNA, the CDR3 is TGTGCCAGCAGCCCCCGGGGGGGTTCCGGGGCCAACGTCCTGACTTTC. This sequence encodes CASSPRGGSGANVLTF. The full variable domain, its missing parts supplied by reference TRBV9 and TRBJ2-6, is DSGVTQTPKHLITATGQRVTLRCSPRSGDLSVYWYQQSLDQGLQFLIQYYNGEERAKGNILERFSAQQFPDLHSELNLSSLELGDSALYFCASSPRGGSGANVLTFGAGSRLTVL.